The text below deals with one T cell receptor beta chain. Its antigen is unidentified. This sample was included in a study of cytomegalovirus exposure and HLA in healthy donors. Study-wide findings and caveats: In vitro assays verified that three CMV-associated chains recognized CMV antigens specifically. Altogether, some 170 TCR beta chains were recorded as cytomegalovirus-associated.

The CDR3 runs to 15 residues. The germline gives CDR1 MNHEY, CDR2 SMNVEV (reference sequence). V lost 6 bases to trimming and J lost 1 base; unmatched junction nucleotides: 5. The protocol was immunoSEQ multiplex PCR, while the TCRdb copy is restricted to in-frame clones and leaves out a portion. The table lists 330,000 or so clones, 80% to 90% of them singletons. Separate from the roughly 670-subject first cohort, the approximately 120-subject validation cohort was the one that the donors belonged to. The sequencing input was PBMCs. This chain uses TRBV27 with TRBJ2-5; 10 nucleotides agree with TRBD1. The source is a woman under 30 in good health and CMV-seronegative. The CDR3 here is CASRAGQGLQETQYF. In nucleotides, the CDR3 is TGTGCCAGCAGAGCGGGACAGGGGCTCCAAGAGACCCAGTACTTC.